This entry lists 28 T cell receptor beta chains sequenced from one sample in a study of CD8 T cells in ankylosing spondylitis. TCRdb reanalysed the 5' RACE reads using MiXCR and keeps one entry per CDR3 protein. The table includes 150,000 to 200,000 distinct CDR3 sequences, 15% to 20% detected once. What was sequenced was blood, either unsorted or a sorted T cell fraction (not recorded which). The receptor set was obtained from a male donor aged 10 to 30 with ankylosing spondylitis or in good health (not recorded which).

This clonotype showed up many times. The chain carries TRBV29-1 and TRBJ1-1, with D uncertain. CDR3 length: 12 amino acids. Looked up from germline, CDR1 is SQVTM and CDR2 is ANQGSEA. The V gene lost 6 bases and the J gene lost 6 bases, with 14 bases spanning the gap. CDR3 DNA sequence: TGCAGCGTGCGGACCGCCGGCCCTGAAGCTTTCTTT. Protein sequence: CSVRTAGPEAFF.

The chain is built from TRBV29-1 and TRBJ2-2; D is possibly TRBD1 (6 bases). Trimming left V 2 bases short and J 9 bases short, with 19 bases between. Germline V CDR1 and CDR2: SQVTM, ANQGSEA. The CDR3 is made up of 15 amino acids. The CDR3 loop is CSVEWGGQGSRELFF. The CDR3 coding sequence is TGCAGCGTTGAATGGGGTGGTCAGGGGAGCCGGGAGCTGTTTTTT.

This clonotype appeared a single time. CDR3 region: CASSPSAGGPYEQYF. The CDR3 DNA reads TGTGCCAGCAGTCCTTCAGCGGGAGGCCCATACGAGCAGTACTTC. This sequence joins TRBV27 and TRBJ2-7; 9 bases line up with TRBD2. V was clipped by 5 bases and J by 4 bases; unmatched bases: 9. Germline-derived CDR1 and CDR2 are MNHEY and SMNVEV (reference sequence). CDR3 length: 15 amino acids.

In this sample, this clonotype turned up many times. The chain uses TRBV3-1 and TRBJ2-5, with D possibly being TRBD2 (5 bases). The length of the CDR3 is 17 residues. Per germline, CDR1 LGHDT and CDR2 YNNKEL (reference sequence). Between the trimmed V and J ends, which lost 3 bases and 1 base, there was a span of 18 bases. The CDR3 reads CASSQRLRSEVQETQYF. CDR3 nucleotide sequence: TGTGCCAGCAGCCAGAGATTGAGGTCGGAGGTCCAAGAGACCCAGTACTTC.

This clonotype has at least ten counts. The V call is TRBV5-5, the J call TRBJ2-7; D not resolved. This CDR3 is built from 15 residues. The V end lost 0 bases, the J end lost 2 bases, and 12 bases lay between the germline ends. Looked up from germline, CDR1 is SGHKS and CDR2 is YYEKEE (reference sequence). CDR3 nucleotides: TGTGCCAGCAGCTTGGGGCCGATCAACGCCTACGAGCAGTACGTC. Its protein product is CASSLGPINAYEQYV.

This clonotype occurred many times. This chain's CDR3 is CASSFFVAGSYNEQFF. Written as DNA, the CDR3 is TGTGCCAGCAGCTTCTTTGTAGCGGGCTCCTACAATGAGCAGTTCTTC. This chain joins TRBV9 and TRBJ2-1; 7 nucleotides match TRBD2. This CDR3 region has 16 residues. Germline V gene sequence: CDR1 SGDLS, CDR2 YYNGEE. Trimming cost V 4 bases and J 0 bases; bases outside gene matches: 7.

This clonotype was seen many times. In nucleotides, the CDR3 is TGTGCCAGCAGTTCCGACTCGGAAAGCTCCTACGAGCAGTACTTC. It translates to CASSSDSESSYEQYF. This chain links TRBV6-6 with TRBJ2-7; unclear D gene. Per the germline V gene, CDR1 is MNHNY and CDR2 is SVGAGI (reference sequence). V lost 4 bases and J 0 bases, leaving 13 bases between the germline ends. The length of the CDR3 is 15 residues.

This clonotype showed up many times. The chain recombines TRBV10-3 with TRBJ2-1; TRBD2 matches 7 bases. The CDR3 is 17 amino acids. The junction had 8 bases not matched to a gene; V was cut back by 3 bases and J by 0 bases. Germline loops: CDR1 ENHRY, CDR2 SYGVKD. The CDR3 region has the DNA TGTGCCATCAGTGACCTGGGGAGGGCAAGCTCCTACAATGAGCAGTTCTTC. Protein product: CAISDLGRASSYNEQFF.

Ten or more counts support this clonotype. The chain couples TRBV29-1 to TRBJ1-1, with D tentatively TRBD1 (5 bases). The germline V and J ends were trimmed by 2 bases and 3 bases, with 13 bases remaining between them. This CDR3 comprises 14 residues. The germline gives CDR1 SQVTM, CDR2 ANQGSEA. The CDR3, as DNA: TGCAGCGTTGAAAGGGGCCCCCGGGACACTGAAGCTTTCTTT. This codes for CSVERGPRDTEAFF.

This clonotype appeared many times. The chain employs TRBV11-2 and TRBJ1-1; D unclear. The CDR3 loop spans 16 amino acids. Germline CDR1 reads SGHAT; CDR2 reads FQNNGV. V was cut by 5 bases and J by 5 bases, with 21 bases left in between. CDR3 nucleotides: TGTGCCAGCAGCCCCCCCACCCCTGCGGTCAAAACTGAAGCTTTCTTT. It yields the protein CASSPPTPAVKTEAFF. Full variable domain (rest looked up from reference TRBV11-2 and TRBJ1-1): EAGVAQSPRYKIIEKRQSVAFWCNPISGHATLYWYQQILGQGPKLLIQFQNNGVVDDSQLPKDRFSAERLKGVDSTLKIQPAKLEDSAVYLCASSPPTPAVKTEAFFGQGTRLTVV.

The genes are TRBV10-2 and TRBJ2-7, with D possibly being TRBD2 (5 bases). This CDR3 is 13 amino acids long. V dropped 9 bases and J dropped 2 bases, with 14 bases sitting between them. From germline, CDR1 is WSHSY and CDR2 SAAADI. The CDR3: CAREDGRTYEQYV. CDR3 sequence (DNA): TGCGCCAGGGAGGATGGAAGAACCTACGAGCAGTACGTC.

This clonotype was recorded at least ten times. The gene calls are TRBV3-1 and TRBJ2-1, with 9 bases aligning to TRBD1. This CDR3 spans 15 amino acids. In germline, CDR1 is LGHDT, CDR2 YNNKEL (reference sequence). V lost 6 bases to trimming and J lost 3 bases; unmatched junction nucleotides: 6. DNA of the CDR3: TGTGCCAGCAGTCGACGACAGGGGGACTACAATGAGCAGTTCTTC. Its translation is CASSRRQGDYNEQFF.

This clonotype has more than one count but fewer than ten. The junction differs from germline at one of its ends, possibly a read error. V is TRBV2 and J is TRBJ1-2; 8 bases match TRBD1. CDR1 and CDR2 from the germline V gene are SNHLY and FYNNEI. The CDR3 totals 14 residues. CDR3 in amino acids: CASSALDRERGYPF. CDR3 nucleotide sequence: TGTGCCAGCAGTGCCTTGGACAGGGAGCGTGGCTACCCCTTC.

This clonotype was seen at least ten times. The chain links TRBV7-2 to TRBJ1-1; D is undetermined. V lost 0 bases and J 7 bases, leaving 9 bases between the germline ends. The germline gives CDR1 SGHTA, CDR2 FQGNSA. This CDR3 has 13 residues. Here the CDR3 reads CASSLAAVGEAFF. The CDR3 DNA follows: TGTGCCAGCAGCTTAGCCGCAGTAGGTGAAGCTTTCTTT.

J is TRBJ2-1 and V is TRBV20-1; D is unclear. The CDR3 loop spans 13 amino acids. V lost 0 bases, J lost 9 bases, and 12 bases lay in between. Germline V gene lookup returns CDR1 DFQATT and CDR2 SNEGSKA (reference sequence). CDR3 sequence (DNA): TGCAGTGCTAGAGAGGTTTTAAGGGCTGAGCAGTTCTTC. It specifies CSAREVLRAEQFF.

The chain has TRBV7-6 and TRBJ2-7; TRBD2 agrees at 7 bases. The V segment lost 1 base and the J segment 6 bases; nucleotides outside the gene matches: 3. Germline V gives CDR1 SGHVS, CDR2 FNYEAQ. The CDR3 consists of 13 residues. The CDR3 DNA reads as TGTGCCAGCAGCTTAGGGGAGGGCGGCGAGCAGTACGTC. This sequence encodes CASSLGEGGEQYV.

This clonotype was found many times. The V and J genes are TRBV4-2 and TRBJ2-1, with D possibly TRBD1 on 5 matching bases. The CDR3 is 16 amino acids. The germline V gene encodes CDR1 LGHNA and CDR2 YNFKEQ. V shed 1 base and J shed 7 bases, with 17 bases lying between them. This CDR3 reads CASSQVQGLGMNEQFF. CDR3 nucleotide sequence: TGTGCCAGCAGCCAAGTGCAGGGTCTAGGAATGAATGAGCAGTTCTTC.

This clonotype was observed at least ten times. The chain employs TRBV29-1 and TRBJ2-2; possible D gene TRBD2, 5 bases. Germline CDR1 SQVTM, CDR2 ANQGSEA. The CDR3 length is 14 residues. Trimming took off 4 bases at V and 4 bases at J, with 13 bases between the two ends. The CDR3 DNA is TGCAGCGTTGCATCCGGGGTCGGCACCGGGGAGCTGTTTTTT. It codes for CSVASGVGTGELFF.

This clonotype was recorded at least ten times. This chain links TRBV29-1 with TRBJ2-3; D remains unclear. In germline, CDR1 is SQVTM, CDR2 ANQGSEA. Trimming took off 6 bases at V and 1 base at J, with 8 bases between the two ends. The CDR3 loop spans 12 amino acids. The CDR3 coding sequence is TGCAGCGTAAACGACGGCACAGATACGCAGTATTTT. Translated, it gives CSVNDGTDTQYF.

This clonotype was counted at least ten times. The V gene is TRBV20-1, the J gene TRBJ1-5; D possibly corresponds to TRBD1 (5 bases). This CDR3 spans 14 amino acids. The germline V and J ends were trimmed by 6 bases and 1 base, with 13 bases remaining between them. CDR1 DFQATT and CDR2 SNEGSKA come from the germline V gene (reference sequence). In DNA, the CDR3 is TGCAGTGCCGCAGTACAGGTCAGCAATCAGCCCCAGCATTTT. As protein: CSAAVQVSNQPQHF.

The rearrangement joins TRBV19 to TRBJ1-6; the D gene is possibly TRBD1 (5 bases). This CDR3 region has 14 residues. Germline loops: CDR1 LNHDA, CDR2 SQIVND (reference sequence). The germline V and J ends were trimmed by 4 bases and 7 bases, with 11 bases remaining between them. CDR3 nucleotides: TGTGCCAGTAGTACAGGGAAGGGAAATTCACCCCTCCACTTT. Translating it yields CASSTGKGNSPLHF.

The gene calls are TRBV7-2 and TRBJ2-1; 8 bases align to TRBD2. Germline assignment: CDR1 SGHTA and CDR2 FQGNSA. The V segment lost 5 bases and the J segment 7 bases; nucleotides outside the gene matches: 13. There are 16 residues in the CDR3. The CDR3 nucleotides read TGTGCCAGCAGCGCCCATAGCGGGATAGGCTATAATGAGCAGTTCTTC. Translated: CASSAHSGIGYNEQFF.

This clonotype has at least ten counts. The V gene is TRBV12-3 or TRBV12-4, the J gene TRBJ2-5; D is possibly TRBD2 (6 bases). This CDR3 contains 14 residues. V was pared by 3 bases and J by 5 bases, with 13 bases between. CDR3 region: CASSFGGDGETQYF. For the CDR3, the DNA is TGTGCCAGCAGTTTTGGAGGGGACGGGGAGACCCAGTACTTC.

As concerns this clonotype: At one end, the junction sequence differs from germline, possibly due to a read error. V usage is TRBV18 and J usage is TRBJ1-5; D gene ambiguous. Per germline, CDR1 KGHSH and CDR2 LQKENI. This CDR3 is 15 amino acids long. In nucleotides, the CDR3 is TGTGCCAGCTCACCACCGCACGTCGGCAATCAGCCACAGCATTTT. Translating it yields CASSPPHVGNQPQHF.

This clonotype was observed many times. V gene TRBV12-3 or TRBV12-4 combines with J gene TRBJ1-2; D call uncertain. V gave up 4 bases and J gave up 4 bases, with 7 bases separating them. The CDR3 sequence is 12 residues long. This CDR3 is CASSSYTYGYTF. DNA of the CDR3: TGTGCCAGCAGTTCCTACACCTATGGCTACACCTTC.

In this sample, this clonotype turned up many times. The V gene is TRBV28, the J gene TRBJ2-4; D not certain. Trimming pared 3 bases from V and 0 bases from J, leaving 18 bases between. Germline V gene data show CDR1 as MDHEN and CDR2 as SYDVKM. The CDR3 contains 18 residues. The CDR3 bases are TGTGCCAGCAGTTTCGGCGTTCATACCCTTGTAGCCAAAAACATTCAGTACTTC. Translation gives CASSFGVHTLVAKNIQYF. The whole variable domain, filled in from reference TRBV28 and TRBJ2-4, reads DVKVTQSSRYLVKRTGEKVFLECVQDMDHENMFWYRQDPGLGLRLIYFSYDVKMKEKGDIPEGYSVSREKKERFSLILESASTNQTSMYLCASSFGVHTLVAKNIQYFGAGTRLSVL.

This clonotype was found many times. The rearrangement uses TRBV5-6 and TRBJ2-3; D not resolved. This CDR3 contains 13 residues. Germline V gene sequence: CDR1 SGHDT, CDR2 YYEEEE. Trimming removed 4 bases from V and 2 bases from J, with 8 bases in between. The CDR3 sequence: CASSLKYTDTQYF. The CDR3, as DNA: TGTGCCAGCAGCCTTAAGTACACAGATACGCAGTATTTT.

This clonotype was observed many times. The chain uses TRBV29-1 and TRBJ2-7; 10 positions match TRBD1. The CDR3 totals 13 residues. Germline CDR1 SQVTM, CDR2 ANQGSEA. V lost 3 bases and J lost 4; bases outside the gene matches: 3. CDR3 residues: CSVDSGQGYEQYF. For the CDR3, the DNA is TGCAGCGTTGATTCGGGACAGGGGTACGAGCAGTACTTC.